This T cell receptor beta chain is from a study of cytomegalovirus exposure and HLA in healthy donors. Primers: 60 Vbeta forward and 13 Jbeta reverse. Assay used: immunoSEQ multiplex PCR; TCRdb lists only in-frame clones, some missing. This repertoire includes tens of thousands of clones. The CDR3 is 16 amino acids. Germline CDR1 MGHRA, CDR2 YSYEKL. J gave up 2 bases and V 3 bases, and 9 bases lay outside the gene matches. V is TRBV4-1 and J is TRBJ2-7; TRBD1 agrees at 8 bases. This sequence originates from a female donor in good health and CMV-seronegative. Sequenced: PBMCs. In DNA form, the CDR3 reads TGCGCCAGCAGCCATTCCCGGACAGGGCCAACCTACGAGCAGTACTTC. Translating gives CASSHSRTGPTYEQYF.